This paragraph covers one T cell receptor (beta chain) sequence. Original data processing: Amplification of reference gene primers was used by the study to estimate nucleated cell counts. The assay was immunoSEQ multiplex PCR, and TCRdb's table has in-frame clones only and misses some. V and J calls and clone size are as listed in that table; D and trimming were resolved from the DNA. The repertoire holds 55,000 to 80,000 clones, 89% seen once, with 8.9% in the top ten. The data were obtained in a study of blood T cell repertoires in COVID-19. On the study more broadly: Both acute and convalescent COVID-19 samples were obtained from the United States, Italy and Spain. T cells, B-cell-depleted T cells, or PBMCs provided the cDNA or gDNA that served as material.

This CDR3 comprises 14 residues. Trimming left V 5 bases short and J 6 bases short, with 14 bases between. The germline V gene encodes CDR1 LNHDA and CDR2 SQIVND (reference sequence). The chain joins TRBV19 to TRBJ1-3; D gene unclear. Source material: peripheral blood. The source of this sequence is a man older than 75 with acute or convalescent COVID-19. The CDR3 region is CASSPGPGANTIYF. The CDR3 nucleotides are TGTGCCAGTAGTCCCGGACCGGGAGCAAACACCATATATTTT. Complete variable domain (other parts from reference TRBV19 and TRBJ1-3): DGGITQSPKYLFRKEGQNVTLSCEQNLNHDAMYWYRQDPGQGLRLIYYSQIVNDFQKGDIAEGYSVSREKKESFPLTVTSAQKNPTAFYLCASSPGPGANTIYFGEGSWLTVV.